This is a list of T cell receptor beta chains from one sample in a study of spatial heterogeneity in lung cancer. Using its own MiXCR run on the 5' RACE reads, TCRdb lists one record per CDR3 protein. The repertoire consists of approximately 56,000 distinct CDR3 sequences, with 7.4% occurring once and the leading ten covering around 38%. The source material was PBMCs, sampled at follow-up. The receptors derive from a female donor with early-stage non-small cell lung cancer. The CDR3 runs from the conserved cysteine through the conserved F or W. The D gene is left open where the match is weak. A row's size may be missing; if present it is once, few, many or a size class.

V: TRBV11-2
size: few
J: TRBJ2-7
D: TRBD1
DNA: TGTGCCAGCAGCTTAGCAGAGACAGGGGCGCCCTACGAGCAGTACTTC
CDR3: CASSLAETGAPYEQYF

V: TRBV12-3/TRBV12-4
size: .
J: TRBJ1-3
D: .
DNA: TGTGCCAGCATCGACAGAGACGCTGGAAACACCATATATTTT
CDR3: CASIDRDAGNTIYF

V: TRBV6-1
size: many
J: TRBJ2-5
D: .
DNA: TGTGCCAGCAGTGTGAGTCCCGGACAGCAGTACTTC
CDR3: CASSVSPGQQYF

V: TRBV20-1
size: many
J: TRBJ2-3
D: .
DNA: TGCAGTGCTCTGCGGGGAGCACGAGATACGCAGTATTTT
CDR3: CSALRGARDTQYF

V: TRBV20-1
size: many
J: TRBJ2-7
D: .
DNA: TGCAGTGCACTACAGGGAAGGGCTGGCTACGAGCAGTACTTC
CDR3: CSALQGRAGYEQYF

V: TRBV7-7
size: .
J: TRBJ2-5
D: TRBD1
DNA: TGTGCCAGCAGTCGACAGGGGGCCCTAAGCCCAACCGAGACCCAGTACTTC
CDR3: CASSRQGALSPTETQYF

V: TRBV10-3
size: .
J: TRBJ1-3
D: .
DNA: TGTGCCATCAGTGAGACAGGATACTCTGGAAACACCATATATTTT
CDR3: CAISETGYSGNTIYF

V: TRBV9
size: .
J: TRBJ2-2
D: .
DNA: TGTGCCAGCAGCGTAGTGAAGAACACCGGGGAGCTGTTTTTT
CDR3: CASSVVKNTGELFF

V: TRBV7-7
size: many
J: TRBJ2-5
D: TRBD2
DNA: TGTGCTAGCAGCGCCGCAACTAGCGCGGAGACCCAGTACTTC
CDR3: CASSAATSAETQYF

V: TRBV20-1
size: many
J: TRBJ1-4
D: TRBD1
DNA: TGCAGTGCTAGAATCCAAGAGGGACAGGGATTCGAAAAACTGTTTTTT
CDR3: CSARIQEGQGFEKLFF

V: TRBV4-1
size: many
J: TRBJ2-3
D: TRBD2
DNA: TGCGCCAGCAGTCGCTTCTCCGGGACTAGCGGCACAGATACGCAGTATTTT
CDR3: CASSRFSGTSGTDTQYF

V: TRBV6-2/TRBV6-3
size: many
J: TRBJ2-7
D: .
DNA: TGTGCCAGCAGTTTGAGGCCGGCCAGCTCCTACGAGCAGTACTTC
CDR3: CASSLRPASSYEQYF

V: TRBV7-8
size: few
J: TRBJ2-1
D: TRBD1
DNA: TGTGCCAGCCTTAACGACAGGGGGTCCTACAATGAGCAGTTCTTC
CDR3: CASLNDRGSYNEQFF

V: TRBV4-3
size: many
J: TRBJ2-7
D: TRBD2
DNA: TGCGCCAGCAGCCATAACTACGGACTAGCGGGTCTCTCCGGCGAGCAGTACTTC
CDR3: CASSHNYGLAGLSGEQYF

V: TRBV3-1
size: medium-sized
J: TRBJ2-7
D: TRBD2
DNA: TGTGCCAGCAGCCAAGGCGGCCCGGGAGGCGAGCAGTACTTC
CDR3: CASSQGGPGGEQYF

V: TRBV7-2
size: few
J: TRBJ1-1
D: TRBD1
DNA: TGTGCCAGCAGCAACGGACAGGGAGGAAGGGGGAACACTGAAGCTTTCTTT
CDR3: CASSNGQGGRGNTEAFF

V: TRBV18
size: few
J: TRBJ1-4
D: .
DNA: TGTGCCAGCTCCGGCAGGGACGGTGAAACTAATGAAAAACTGTTTTTT
CDR3: CASSGRDGETNEKLFF

V: TRBV5-6
size: many
J: TRBJ2-5
D: TRBD2
DNA: TGTGCCAGCATCCAGACTAGCGGGGGCCGGTACCAAGAGACCCAGTACTTC
CDR3: CASIQTSGGRYQETQYF

V: TRBV6-1
size: many
J: TRBJ1-1
D: .
DNA: TGTGCCAGCCATTTCTGGGGGAACACTGAAGCTTTCTTT
CDR3: CASHFWGNTEAFF

V: TRBV7-9
size: many
J: TRBJ2-6
D: TRBD2
DNA: TGTGCCAGCAGCCCCCCGGGGGGGTCTGGGGCCAACGTCCTGACTTTC
CDR3: CASSPPGGSGANVLTF

V: TRBV12-3/TRBV12-4
size: few
J: TRBJ2-7
D: TRBD2
DNA: TGTGCCAGCAGAAGCGGGGGGTCCTCCTACGAGCAGTACTTC
CDR3: CASRSGGSSYEQYF

V: TRBV20-1
size: many
J: TRBJ1-2
D: .
DNA: TGCAGTGCTAGAGTTACGGGACTTAAAGGGGGCTACACCTTC
CDR3: CSARVTGLKGGYTF

V: TRBV18
size: many
J: TRBJ2-6
D: TRBD1
DNA: TGTGCCAGCTCGCACCCGGGACAGGGTAGCTCTGGGGCCAACGTCCTGACTTTC
CDR3: CASSHPGQGSSGANVLTF

V: TRBV6-5
size: few
J: TRBJ1-4
D: .
DNA: TGTGCCAGCAGTTACTCGGGACTGACTGCAACTAATGAAAAACTGTTTTTT
CDR3: CASSYSGLTATNEKLFF

V: TRBV4-1
size: many
J: TRBJ2-7
D: TRBD1
DNA: TGCGCCAGCAGCCCAACCGGGACAGGGGCTCTCGAGCAGTACTTC
CDR3: CASSPTGTGALEQYF

V: TRBV29-1
size: few
J: TRBJ2-1
D: TRBD2
DNA: TGCAGCGTGGAAAGGCGGGGGGACAATGAGCAGTTCTTC
CDR3: CSVERRGDNEQFF

V: TRBV25-1
size: .
J: TRBJ2-5
D: .
DNA: TGTGCCAGCAGTGACCTCTTTGGGCGGGATCCCTCAGAGACCCAGTACTTC
CDR3: CASSDLFGRDPSETQYF

V: TRBV3-1
size: .
J: TRBJ2-1
D: TRBD2
DNA: TGTGCCAGCAGCCTCCTCCGACTAGCGGGGGGGCATAATGAGCAGTTCTTC
CDR3: CASSLLRLAGGHNEQFF

V: TRBV6-6
size: many
J: TRBJ1-5
D: .
DNA: TGTGCCAGCAGTCCGGGCTCAGGGGAACAGCCCCAGCATTTT
CDR3: CASSPGSGEQPQHF

V: TRBV6-1
size: few
J: TRBJ2-7
D: .
DNA: TGTGCCAGCGATAGCCAGGAGCCCTACGAGCAGTACTTC
CDR3: CASDSQEPYEQYF

V: TRBV7-9
size: few
J: TRBJ2-1
D: TRBD2
DNA: TGTGCCAGCAGCTCCCACCGGGGGGACCTTTCAGATGAGCAGTTCTTC
CDR3: CASSSHRGDLSDEQFF

V: TRBV4-1
size: few
J: TRBJ2-1
D: TRBD2
DNA: TGCGCCAGCAGCCAAGCCCCATACGTAGCGGGGGCCTACAATGAGCAGTTCTTC
CDR3: CASSQAPYVAGAYNEQFF

V: TRBV6-1
size: .
J: TRBJ1-5
D: .
DNA: TGTGCCAGCAGTGAAGTGAGGGTTCAGCCCCAGCATTTT
CDR3: CASSEVRVQPQHF

V: TRBV5-1
size: many
J: TRBJ2-5
D: TRBD1
DNA: TGCGCCAGCAGCTTGGACAGGGGTTTAGGAGAGACCCAGTACTTC
CDR3: CASSLDRGLGETQYF

V: TRBV28
size: many
J: TRBJ1-6
D: .
DNA: TGTGCCAGCAGTTTGGAACAGCGAAATTCACCCCTCCACTTT
CDR3: CASSLEQRNSPLHF

V: TRBV20-1
size: few
J: TRBJ1-2
D: .
DNA: TGCAGTGCTAGGGGAAGACATCTTAACTATGGCTACACCTTC
CDR3: CSARGRHLNYGYTF

V: TRBV6-6
size: many
J: TRBJ2-3
D: .
DNA: TGTGCCAGCAGTCCCGGACAAGAGACTCAGTATTTT
CDR3: CASSPGQETQYF

V: TRBV20-1
size: many
J: TRBJ1-2
D: .
DNA: TGCAGTGCCTCCCTCGAGGAAGTTGGCTACACCTTC
CDR3: CSASLEEVGYTF

V: TRBV11-2
size: few
J: TRBJ2-7
D: .
DNA: TGTGCCAGCAGCTTAGTCCCCAGTTCGGACTACGAGCAGTACTTC
CDR3: CASSLVPSSDYEQYF

V: TRBV3-1
size: few
J: TRBJ2-1
D: .
DNA: TGTGCCAGCAGCCAACGGACTGGAAATGAGCAGTTCTTC
CDR3: CASSQRTGNEQFF

V: TRBV15
size: .
J: TRBJ2-7
D: .
DNA: TGTGCCACCAGCAGAGGCAGGAATTCCTACGAGCAGTACTTC
CDR3: CATSRGRNSYEQYF

V: TRBV5-1
size: many
J: TRBJ1-1
D: .
DNA: TGCGCCAGCAGTCTACAGGGCGTGAACACTGAAGCTTTCTTT
CDR3: CASSLQGVNTEAFF

V: TRBV20-1
size: many
J: TRBJ1-2
D: .
DNA: TGCAGTTCATTTAACTATGGCTACACCTTC
CDR3: CSSFNYGYTF

V: TRBV5-1
size: many
J: TRBJ2-3
D: TRBD1
DNA: TGCGCCAGCAGCTCAGGACAGGGCACAGATACGCAGTATTTT
CDR3: CASSSGQGTDTQYF

V: TRBV9
size: .
J: TRBJ2-6
D: .
DNA: TGTGCCAGCAGCGTAGTCGGGGCGACCAACGTCCTGACTTTC
CDR3: CASSVVGATNVLTF

V: TRBV28
size: .
J: TRBJ1-5
D: .
DNA: TGTGCCAGCAGTTTTACCGGGGCCCGGCAGCCCCAGCATTTT
CDR3: CASSFTGARQPQHF

V: TRBV6-5
size: few
J: TRBJ2-2
D: TRBD1
DNA: TGTGCCAGCAGGCCCGGACAGGGTAGGGCCACCGGGGAGCTGTTTTTT
CDR3: CASRPGQGRATGELFF

V: TRBV7-2
size: many
J: TRBJ1-1
D: .
DNA: TGTGCCAGCAGCACAGGACAGACTGAAGCTTTCTTT
CDR3: CASSTGQTEAFF